This T cell receptor beta chain was identified during a study of blood T cell repertoires in COVID-19. Study-level background: The cDNA or gDNA used as material had been derived from T cells, B-cell-depleted T cells, or PBMCs.

This CDR3 is 15 amino acids long. V shed 3 bases, J shed 6 bases, and the junction held 2 bases outside the gene matches. Germline loops: CDR1 SNHLY, CDR2 FYNNEI. Produced via immunoSEQ multiplex PCR; TCRdb's table is partial and in-frame only. Among about 140,000 clones listed, 80% were seen once. The TCR sequence derives from a woman aged 50 to 65 with acute or convalescent COVID-19. Material for sequencing was peripheral blood. The rearrangement joins TRBV2 to TRBJ2-3, with 14 bases matching TRBD2. CDR3 nucleotide sequence: TGTGCCAGCAGTGAGACTAGCGGGGGGGTGGATACGCAGTATTTT. This gives the protein CASSETSGGVDTQYF.